What follows describes a single T cell receptor (beta chain). Antigen: not known. This specimen comes from a study of shared clonotypes between healthy human individuals. Across the whole study: Researchers drew samples from two women and a few men aged 18 to 49.

Findings and caveats of the study: Genetic and exposure-history diversity was limited by the small donor number.

Study donors comprised healthy, HIV-negative adults devoid of recent acute infection or vaccination. Partitioning of CD4+ cells yielded a CD45RA+ naive subset and a CD45RA-negative memory subset. Only in-frame clones appear in the TCRdb table, and some are missing; sequencing was by immunoSEQ multiplex PCR. The sample includes 2 million to 2.5 million clones, approximately 96% of them seen just once. V lost 2 bases to trimming and J lost 4 bases, with 11 bases between them. Germline-derived CDR1 and CDR2 are MNHNS and SASEGT. The CDR3 covers 15 residues. Sequenced: naive CD4+ T cells sorted from blood. Subset described: CD45RA+ positively selected. The sequence derives from a man between 18 and 29 years old in good health. The chain links TRBV6-1 to TRBJ2-2; tentatively, D is TRBD1 (5 bases). DNA for the CDR3: TGTGCCAGCAGTGAACAGGGCTTGTCCACCGGGGAGCTGTTTTTT. It codes for CASSEQGLSTGELFF.